Shown below are 9 T cell receptor beta chains from a single sample sequenced in a study of blood T cell repertoires in COVID-19. TCRdb's copy holds only in-frame clones and misses some; the assay was immunoSEQ multiplex PCR. The data show more than 250,000 clones, approximately 91% seen once. Input material: peripheral blood. Receptor source: a human donor in a cohort sampled during active COVID-19.

This chain uses TRBV9 with TRBJ2-7, with a tentative D call TRBD1 (5 bases). Looked up from germline, CDR1 is SGDLS and CDR2 is YYNGEE. The CDR3 consists of 16 residues. V lost 0 bases and J 3 bases, leaving 16 bases between the germline ends. DNA of the CDR3: TGTGCCAGCAGCGTAGGAATTGTCGCAGGGTACTACGAGCAGTACTTC. Translated: CASSVGIVAGYYEQYF.

J is TRBJ2-2 and V is TRBV15, with a weak D call TRBD1 (5 bases). CDR3 length: 14 residues. Germline V CDR1 and CDR2: LNHNV, YYDKDF (reference sequence). The V end lost 1 base, the J end lost 8 bases, and 11 bases lay between the germline ends. This CDR3 reads CATSRAASGGELFF. The CDR3 bases are TGTGCCACCAGCAGAGCAGCGTCAGGGGGGGAGCTGTTTTTT.

This chain links TRBV9 with TRBJ2-7; 10 bases fit TRBD2. The V and J ends lost 3 bases and 0 bases, in that order; junction bases with no gene match: 3. CDR1 is SGDLS, CDR2 YYNGEE, per germline. The CDR3 is 15 amino acids. CDR3 sequence reads: CASSGWTSGSYEQYF. The CDR3 DNA sequence: TGTGCCAGCAGCGGATGGACTAGCGGCTCCTACGAGCAGTACTTC.

The V and J genes are TRBV6-5 and TRBJ1-4; possibly TRBD1 for D (5 bases). The CDR3 extends over 13 amino acids. CDR1 and CDR2 from the germline V gene are MNHEY and SVGAGI. V lost 9 bases to trimming and J lost 3 bases, with 11 bases between them. In nucleotides, the CDR3 is TGTGCCAGTCGGGGGGGGGCTAATGAAAAACTGTTTTTT. Translated, it gives CASRGGANEKLFF.

The CDR3: CASSQAAVGELFF. CDR3 in DNA: TGTGCCAGCAGCCAAGCGGCGGTCGGGGAGCTGTTTTTT. The J gene is TRBJ2-2, the V gene TRBV3-1 (or the pseudogene TRBV3-2); D is ambiguous. The V and J ends lost 1 base and 7 bases respectively, with 7 bases between them. The CDR3 has 13 amino acids. Germline CDR1 and CDR2: LGHDT and YNNKEL (reference sequence).

The chain links TRBV5-1 to TRBJ2-2; tentative D call: TRBD2 (5 bases). Deletions cut 1 base from V and 3 bases from J, with 10 bases between. Looked up from germline, CDR1 is SGHRS and CDR2 is YFSETQ. The CDR3 runs 15 residues. For the CDR3, the DNA is TGCGCCAGCAGCTTGAGCCCCGGGGACACCGGGGAGCTGTTTTTT. Its protein is CASSLSPGDTGELFF.

This chain uses TRBV5-4 with TRBJ2-5, with a tentative D call TRBD2 (6 bases). Germline V gene sequence: CDR1 SGHNT, CDR2 YYREEE (reference sequence). The CDR3 length is 15 residues. V was clipped by 4 bases and J by 5 bases, with 18 bases between them. The CDR3 spells CASSHPRGAWETQYF. The CDR3 region has the DNA TGTGCCAGCAGCCATCCACGCGGGGCTTGGGAGACCCAGTACTTC.

The chain combines TRBV5-6 with TRBJ1-5, with 8 nucleotides matching TRBD1. This CDR3 is 16 amino acids long. Germline CDR1 and CDR2: SGHDT and YYEEEE. The ends lost 1 base at V and 3 bases at J; junction bases unmatched: 6. CDR3: CASSLLHRGDNQPQHF. For the CDR3, the DNA is TGTGCCAGCAGCTTGCTCCACAGGGGGGACAATCAGCCCCAGCATTTT.

The gene calls are TRBV9 and TRBJ2-3, with 8 bases that match TRBD2. The CDR3 spans 16 residues. The junction had 9 bases not matched to a gene; V was cut back by 4 bases and J by 2 bases. Germline CDR1 and CDR2: SGDLS and YYNGEE. This CDR3 is CASSPPGGGHTDTQYF. Here the CDR3 DNA reads TGTGCCAGCAGCCCCCCGGGAGGGGGACACACAGATACGCAGTATTTT.